The next 12 T cell receptor beta chains were all read from a single sample in a study of blood T cells in healthy people across ages. A second PCR of 7 to 11 cycles used a sample-barcoded 5' primer and a J-beta primer mix. In TCRdb, the 5' RACE reads were re-called with MiXCR into one record per CDR3 protein. The sample shows around 800,000 distinct CDR3 sequences, about 55% of them seen only once. Material: blood. The receptor set was obtained from a man at least 80 years old in good health.

This clonotype has just a few counts. This rearrangement joins TRBV29-1 to TRBJ2-5, with TRBD1 matching 8 bases. Judging by the DNA end, TRBJ2-7 fits better; the J call may be wrong. Germline V gives CDR1 SQVTM, CDR2 ANQGSEA. This CDR3 spans 12 amino acids. CDR3 sequence: CSVAQGAGEQYF. Written as DNA, the CDR3 is TGCAGCGTTGCCCAGGGGGCGGGCGAGCAGTACTTC.

V and J are TRBV7-9 and TRBJ1-5; D gene uncertain. Trimming cost V 1 base and J 0 bases, with 7 bases left between them. CDR3 length: 15 residues. CDR1 and CDR2 from the germline V gene are SEHNR and FQNEAQ (reference sequence). CDR3 amino acids: CASSLGDNSNQPQHF. The CDR3, as DNA: TGTGCCAGCAGCTTAGGGGATAATAGCAATCAGCCCCAGCATTTT.

The genes are TRBV6-5 and TRBJ2-1; TRBD2 matches at 10 bases. Trimming cost V 6 bases and J 10 bases; bases outside gene matches: 3. Germline V gene sequence: CDR1 MNHEY, CDR2 SVGAGI. This CDR3 is built from 12 residues. This CDR3 is CASSRSGREQFF. In nucleotides, the CDR3 is TGTGCCAGCAGCCGTAGCGGGAGGGAGCAGTTCTTC.

The V and J genes are TRBV28 and TRBJ1-2, with TRBD1 identical over 7 bases. The junction had 5 bases not matched to a gene; V was cut back by 5 bases and J by 2 bases. Germline V gene sequence: CDR1 MDHEN, CDR2 SYDVKM. There are 14 residues in the CDR3. DNA for the CDR3: TGTGCCAGCAGTCGACAGGGATGGAACTATGGCTACACCTTC. This sequence encodes CASSRQGWNYGYTF.

This clonotype was counted a few times. The chain is built from TRBV20-1 and TRBJ2-7, with D possibly matching TRBD1 (5 bases). The CDR3 consists of 12 residues. Germline-derived CDR1 and CDR2 are DFQATT and SNEGSKA (reference sequence). Trimming took off 4 bases at V and 4 bases at J, with 11 bases between the two ends. CDR3 in amino acids: CSATDTSYEQYF. The CDR3, as DNA: TGCAGTGCTACGGACACTTCTTACGAGCAGTACTTC.

The gene calls are TRBV5-5 and TRBJ1-2; D is unresolved. The CDR3 is made up of 14 amino acids. Trimming took off 5 bases at V and 4 bases at J, with 15 bases between the two ends. The germline gives CDR1 SGHKS, CDR2 YYEKEE (reference sequence). The CDR3 loop reads CASSPPDFGYGYTF. CDR3 in DNA: TGTGCCAGCAGTCCGCCAGATTTTGGCTATGGCTACACCTTC.

V gene TRBV3-1 combines with J gene TRBJ2-5; TRBD2 aligns across 13 bases. The V gene's germline CDR1 is LGHDT and CDR2 YNNKEL (reference sequence). The CDR3 has 19 residues. Losses at the gene ends were 0 bases for V and 11 bases for J; bases not matched to a gene: 18. CDR3 region: CASSQERLAGGGTYNEQYF. The CDR3 DNA sequence: TGTGCCAGCAGCCAAGAGAGACTAGCGGGAGGTGGGACCTACAATGAGCAGTACTTC.

This clonotype was counted a few times. The rearrangement uses TRBV7-9 and TRBJ2-3, with 8 bases identical to TRBD2. Germline V CDR1 and CDR2: SEHNR, FQNEAQ (reference sequence). The CDR3 consists of 16 residues. The V gene end was trimmed by 5 bases and the J gene end by 5 bases; junction bases not matched to a gene: 12. The CDR3 reads CASSVTSGPSIDTQYF. The DNA for the CDR3 is TGTGCCAGCAGCGTCACTAGCGGCCCTTCCATAGATACGCAGTATTTT.

In this sample, this clonotype turned up a few times. The chain carries TRBV7-2 and TRBJ2-7; tentatively, D is TRBD1 (6 bases). The J call may be in error: the DNA end matches TRBJ2-5 better. The V gene's germline CDR1 is SGHTA and CDR2 FQGNSA. The CDR3 has 13 residues. CDR3 amino acids: CASSSGQGETQYF. Here the CDR3 DNA reads TGTGCCAGCAGCTCCGGGCAGGGGGAGACCCAGTACTTC.

This clonotype was recorded at least ten times. This chain connects TRBV7-2 to TRBJ2-3; D ambiguous. Trimming took off 5 bases at V and 4 bases at J, with 7 bases between the two ends. Germline lookup yields CDR1 SGHTA and CDR2 FQGNSA. This CDR3 spans 12 amino acids. The CDR3 sequence: CASSPRSDTQYF. CDR3 coding DNA: TGTGCCAGCAGCCCCAGGTCAGATACGCAGTATTTT. The variable domain in full, with the rest retrieved from reference TRBV7-2 and TRBJ2-3, is GAGVSQSPSNKVTEKGKDVELRCDPISGHTALYWYRQSLGQGLEFLIYFQGNSAPDKSGLPSDRFSAERTGGSVSTLTIQRTQQEDSAVYLCASSPRSDTQYFGPGTRLTVL.

The chain joins TRBV28 to TRBJ2-3; D gene uncertain. Trimming pared 11 bases from V and 1 base from J, leaving 13 bases between. Germline values: CDR1 MDHEN, CDR2 SYDVKM. The CDR3 covers 13 residues. The CDR3 DNA reads as TGTGCCTGGGGAAACGGCGGCACAGATACGCAGTATTTT. Translation gives CAWGNGGTDTQYF.

In regard to this clonotype: Being one base from a much bigger clone, this may be a read error. In this CDR3 the conserved last residue, phenylalanine or tryptophan, is missing, so a read error is likely. V is TRBV7-9 and J is TRBJ2-7; TRBD1 matches at 8 bases. Germline trimming cut 4 bases from V and 0 bases from J; bases unmatched to any gene: 8. This CDR3 comprises 16 residues. CDR1 SEHNR and CDR2 FQNEAQ come from the germline V gene (reference sequence). CDR3 region: CASSSRGQGSSYEQYS. For the CDR3, the DNA is TGTGCCAGCAGCTCCAGAGGACAGGGAAGCTCCTACGAGCAGTACTCC.